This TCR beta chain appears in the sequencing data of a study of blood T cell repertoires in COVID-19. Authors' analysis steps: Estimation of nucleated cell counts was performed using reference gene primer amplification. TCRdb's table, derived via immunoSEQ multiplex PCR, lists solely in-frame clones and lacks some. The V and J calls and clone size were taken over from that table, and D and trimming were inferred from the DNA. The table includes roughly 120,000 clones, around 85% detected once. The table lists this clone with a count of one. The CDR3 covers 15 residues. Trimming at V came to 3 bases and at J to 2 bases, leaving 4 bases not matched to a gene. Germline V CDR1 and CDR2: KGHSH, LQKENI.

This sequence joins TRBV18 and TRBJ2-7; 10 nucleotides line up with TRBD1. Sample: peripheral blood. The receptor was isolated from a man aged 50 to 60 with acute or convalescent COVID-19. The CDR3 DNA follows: TGTGCCAGCTCACCGGACAGGGGGAGCACCTACGAGCAGTACTTC. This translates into CASSPDRGSTYEQYF. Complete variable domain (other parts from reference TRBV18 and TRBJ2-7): NAGVMQNPRHLVRRRGQEARLRCSPMKGHSHVYWYRQLPEEGLKFMVYLQKENIIDESGMPKERFSAEFPKEGPSILRIQQVVRGDSAAYFCASSPDRGSTYEQYFGPGTRLTVT.